This T cell receptor beta chain emerged from a study of cytomegalovirus exposure and HLA in healthy donors. Study-level points and caveats: Presence/absence analyses supposed approximately even sequencing depth among donors. Certain indistinguishable V segments, among them TRBV6-2 and TRBV6-3, were excluded.

The CDR3 extends over 16 amino acids. Germline loops: CDR1 LNHDA, CDR2 SQIVND (reference sequence). V shed 6 bases, J shed 0 bases, and the junction held 7 bases outside the gene matches. Use of 60 Vbeta and 13 Jbeta primers characterized the PCR. The repertoire was sequenced with immunoSEQ multiplex PCR; TCRdb's copy has only in-frame clones and lacks some. Counted here are more than 95,000 clones, 65% to 90% occurring once; the ten biggest clones make up 6% to 8%. This clone showed up just a few times. Its antigen is still unknown. This sequence joins TRBV19 and TRBJ1-1, with 10 bases identical to TRBD1. The sequenced material came from PBMCs. This TCR was sampled from a man younger than 45 in good health and CMV-seropositive. The CDR3 region has the DNA TGTGCCAGTAGCCCATCGGGGACAGGGGTGAACACTGAAGCTTTCTTT. Translated, it gives CASSPSGTGVNTEAFF.